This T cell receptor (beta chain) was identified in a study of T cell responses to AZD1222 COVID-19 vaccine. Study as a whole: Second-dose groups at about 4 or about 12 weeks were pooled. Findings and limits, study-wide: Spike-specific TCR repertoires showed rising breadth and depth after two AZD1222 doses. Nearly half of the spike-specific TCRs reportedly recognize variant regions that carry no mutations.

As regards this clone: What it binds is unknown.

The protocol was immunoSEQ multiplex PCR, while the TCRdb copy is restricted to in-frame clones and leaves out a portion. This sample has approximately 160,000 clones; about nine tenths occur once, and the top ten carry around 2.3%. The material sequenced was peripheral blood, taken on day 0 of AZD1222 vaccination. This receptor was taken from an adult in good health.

The DNA for the CDR3 is TGTGCCACGGAACAGGGGGCGCGCAATCAGCCCCAGCATTTT. This codes for CATEQGARNQPQHF. The chain couples TRBV21-1 to TRBJ1-5; the table's D call, TRBD1, has no DNA check behind it. TRBV21-1 is listed as a pseudogene. This CDR3 region has 14 residues.